Shown below are 5 T cell receptor beta chains from a single sample sequenced in a study of blood T cell repertoires in COVID-19. Using immunoSEQ multiplex PCR, the repertoire was profiled, and TCRdb retains in-frame clones only, with some absent. The table lists 200,000 or so clones, around 86% of them singletons. The sequenced sample was peripheral blood. These receptors were obtained from a middle-aged woman with acute or convalescent COVID-19.

This chain links TRBV5-1 with TRBJ2-7, with 11 bases matching TRBD2. V lost 4 bases to trimming and J lost 7 bases; unmatched junction nucleotides: 10. The CDR3 runs to 15 residues. Germline CDR1 is SGHRS and CDR2 is YFSETQ. For the CDR3, the DNA is TGCGCCAGCAGCCAAATAGCGGGGGGGCCGAGAGAGCAGTACTTC. Amino acids: CASSQIAGGPREQYF. Based on the CDR3 plus reference TRBV5-1 and TRBJ2-7, the full variable domain is KAGVTQTPRYLIKTRGQQVTLSCSPISGHRSVSWYQQTPGQGLQFLFEYFSETQRNKGNFPGRFSGRQFSNSRSEMNVSTLELGDSALYLCASSQIAGGPREQYFGPGTRLTVT.

The rearrangement joins TRBV7-2 to TRBJ1-1, with 8 bases that match TRBD1. Germline-derived CDR1 and CDR2 are SGHTA and FQGNSA. The junction had 5 bases not matched to a gene; V was cut back by 5 bases and J by 0 bases. CDR3 length equals 15 residues. The CDR3 reads CASSPRQGMNTEAFF. The DNA of the CDR3 is TGTGCCAGCAGCCCACGACAGGGGATGAACACTGAAGCTTTCTTT.

V and J are TRBV28 and TRBJ1-3; D gene ambiguous. Deletions cut 10 bases from V and 0 bases from J, with 13 bases between. In germline, CDR1 is MDHEN, CDR2 SYDVKM. This CDR3 comprises 14 residues. CDR3 coding DNA: TGTGCCACCCACCCTATGAGCTCTGGAAACACCATATATTTT. It translates to CATHPMSSGNTIYF.

The V call is TRBV2, the J call TRBJ2-7; possibly TRBD1 for D (7 bases). This CDR3 spans 15 amino acids. Between the trimmed V and J ends, which lost 10 bases and 3 bases, there was a span of 22 bases. Germline-derived CDR1 and CDR2 are SNHLY and FYNNEI. CDR3 sequence (DNA): TGTGCCACCTGGGGGGCAGGACAGGAGAGCTACGAGCAGTACTTC. Translation: CATWGAGQESYEQYF.

CDR3 loop: CASSAGLASSYEQYF. As DNA, the CDR3 is TGCGCCAGCAGCGCGGGACTAGCCAGCTCCTACGAGCAGTACTTC. The chain uses TRBV4-1 and TRBJ2-7; 9 bases are shared with TRBD2. Per germline, CDR1 MGHRA and CDR2 YSYEKL. Trimming removed 5 bases from V and 0 bases from J; junction bases left unmatched: 5. This CDR3 region has 15 residues.